This is a list of T cell receptor beta chains from one sample in a study of T cells in Graves' hyperthyroidism and ophthalmopathy. TCRdb re-called the multiplex PCR reads through MiXCR, storing one row per CDR3 protein. The sample yields around 610,000 distinct CDR3 sequences, about 15% seen once. The specimen was blood. Receptors were obtained from a woman aged 40 to 50 with Graves' ophthalmopathy. Each CDR3 is given with its conserved first and last residue. D genes are given only for firm matches. Clone size is given for some rows only: seen once, a few or many times, or a class if the clone is expanded.

d_gene | j_gene | v_gene | abundance | CDR3nt | CDR3aa
TRBD2 | TRBJ2-2 | TRBV15 | few | TGTGCCACCAGCAGAGATAGCGGGGAACCTCCCGGGGAGCTGTTTTTT | CATSRDSGEPPGELFF
TRBD1 | TRBJ2-7 | TRBV6-5 | many | TGTGCCAGCTCTACCCGGGACAGACTTTCCTACGAGCAGTACTTC | CASSTRDRLSYEQYF
. | TRBJ2-5 | TRBV10-3 | many | TGTGCCATCAGTGCCGGACAGGTTAGCGGCCAAGAGACCCAGTACTTC | CAISAGQVSGQETQYF
TRBD1 | TRBJ1-1 | TRBV4-1 | many | TGCGCCAGCAGCCAAGATCGTAGGGGGCGAACTGAAGCTTTCTTT | CASSQDRRGRTEAFF
. | TRBJ1-5 | TRBV12-3/TRBV12-4 | many | TGTGCCAGCAGCCGTATTGATCAGCCCCAGCATTTT | CASSRIDQPQHF
. | TRBJ1-5 | TRBV6-5 | few | TGTGCCAGCAGTTACTCAGCAGGGCGGAATAGCAATCAGCCCCAGCATTTT | CASSYSAGRNSNQPQHF
TRBD1 | TRBJ1-5 | TRBV11-2 | many | TGTGCCAGCAGCTCTTCAGGGGGATATAGCAATCAGCCCCAGCATTTT | CASSSSGGYSNQPQHF
TRBD1 | TRBJ1-5 | TRBV27 | . | TGTGCCAGCTGGGGGACAGGGTTCAATCAGCCCCAGCATTTT | CASWGTGFNQPQHF
. | TRBJ1-2 | TRBV30 | many | TGTGCCCGTCAGGGCCGACCTTATGGCTACACCTTC | CARQGRPYGYTF
TRBD2 | TRBJ2-7 | TRBV4-1 | . | TGCGCCAGCAGCCAAGGGGCAGCGGGGCTATCCTACGAGCAGTACTTC | CASSQGAAGLSYEQYF
. | TRBJ2-5 | TRBV5-1 | many | TGCGCCAGCAGCTTGGCGACCAAAGAGACCCAGTACTTC | CASSLATKETQYF
TRBD1 | TRBJ2-7 | TRBV20-1 | many | TGCAGTGCTACCAGGGGGACAGTTGGCTCCTACGAGCAGTACTTC | CSATRGTVGSYEQYF
. | TRBJ2-6 | TRBV24-1 | many | TGTGCCACCCTGGGGCCCAATAGTTCTGGGGCCAACGTCCTGACTTTC | CATLGPNSSGANVLTF
. | TRBJ1-2 | TRBV12-3/TRBV12-4 | many | TGTGCCAGCAGCTCCATGACAGAGCAAGGCTACACCTTC | CASSSMTEQGYTF
. | TRBJ2-7 | TRBV20-1 | few | TGCAGTGCTAGCGGGGAGCTACGCGAGCAGTACTTC | CSASGELREQYF
. | TRBJ2-7 | TRBV19 | . | TGTGCCAGTAGTAGGGGGGAGGAGTACGAGCAGTACTTC | CASSRGEEYEQYF
. | TRBJ2-7 | TRBV6-1 | few | TGTGCCAGCAGTGACAGGTACCAAACCTACGAGCAGTACTTC | CASSDRYQTYEQYF
. | TRBJ2-7 | TRBV7-8 | many | TGTGCCAGCAGCTTTCTAACGGGACCTAACGAGCAGTACTTC | CASSFLTGPNEQYF
. | TRBJ1-1 | TRBV30 | many | TGTGCCTGGAGTCCTTACAGCATGAACACTGAAGCTTTCTTT | CAWSPYSMNTEAFF
. | TRBJ2-7 | TRBV28 | many | TGTGCCAGCAGTTTCTCCCGGGACATCCTATCCTACGAGCAGTACTTC | CASSFSRDILSYEQYF
. | TRBJ1-1 | TRBV12-3/TRBV12-4 | many | TGTGCCAGCAGTATGGACGGAACGAACACTGAAGCTTTCTTT | CASSMDGTNTEAFF
TRBD2 | TRBJ2-7 | TRBV6-1 | . | TGTGCCAGCCATAGCGGGAGGTACGAGCAGTACTTC | CASHSGRYEQYF
. | TRBJ1-1 | TRBV19 | . | TGTGCCAGTAGTGCGTGGACAGCGAACACTGAAGCTTTCTTT | CASSAWTANTEAFF
. | TRBJ2-3 | TRBV20-1 | many | TGCAGTGCTACCTGGGACACAACAGATACGCAGTATTTT | CSATWDTTDTQYF
. | TRBJ1-2 | TRBV28 | many | TGTGCCATCTTTCATCCACCGGGCCTCTCCCTTCACTATGGCTACACCTTC | CAIFHPPGLSLHYGYTF
. | TRBJ1-1 | TRBV5-8 | . | TGTGCCAGCACCCCGGCGGGACACGCTTCCACTGAAGCTTTCTTT | CASTPAGHASTEAFF
TRBD1 | TRBJ2-6 | TRBV11-1 | . | TGTGCCAGCAGCTCGACAGGGGGCATTGCTGGGGCCAACGTCCTGACTTTC | CASSSTGGIAGANVLTF
. | TRBJ2-7 | TRBV6-2/TRBV6-3 | many | TGTGCCAGCAGTTGGGGGAAGACCTACGAGCAGTACTTC | CASSWGKTYEQYF
TRBD1 | TRBJ2-7 | TRBV27 | many | TGTGCCAGCCGCCCGGCGACAGGGGAGCAGTACTTC | CASRPATGEQYF
TRBD2 | TRBJ2-5 | TRBV7-8 | many | TGTGCCAGCAGCTTAACTACTAGCGGGACAGAGACCCAGTACTTC | CASSLTTSGTETQYF
TRBD1 | TRBJ2-7 | TRBV7-6 | many | TGTGCCAGCAGCTTAGCGGACAGGGGGGACGAGCAGTACTTC | CASSLADRGDEQYF
. | TRBJ1-5 | TRBV20-1 | many | TGCAGTGCTAGTGCCCCGTCACAGCCCCAGCATTTT | CSASAPSQPQHF
TRBD1 | TRBJ1-6 | TRBV12-3/TRBV12-4 | many | TGTGCCAGCACCCTTGGGTACAGGGGATCACCCCTCCACTTT | CASTLGYRGSPLHF
TRBD1 | TRBJ2-2 | TRBV5-1 | few | TGCGCCAGCAGCCCGCCTGGGGTCTCAGGGGGCCTGGTCGGGGAGCTGTTTTTT | CASSPPGVSGGLVGELFF
. | TRBJ1-1 | TRBV12-3/TRBV12-4 | many | TGTGCCAGCAGTCCCGGGGGGGACACCGCTGAAGCTTTCTTT | CASSPGGDTAEAFF
TRBD1 | TRBJ2-7 | TRBV30 | . | TGTGCCTGGAGTCCGAGGACAGGGCCCCTCTGGGAGCAGTACTTC | CAWSPRTGPLWEQYF
. | TRBJ1-5 | TRBV6-1 | once | TGTGCCAGCAGTGAATATCAGTCCTACGTCAATCAGCCCCAGCATTTT | CASSEYQSYVNQPQHF
TRBD1 | TRBJ2-1 | TRBV30 | few | TGTGCCTGGACCCGGACAGGGGACTACAATGAGCAGTTCTTC | CAWTRTGDYNEQFF
. | TRBJ2-7 | TRBV7-3 | . | TGTGCCAGCAGCTTACAACCAGAGTACGAGCAGTACTTC | CASSLQPEYEQYF
. | TRBJ1-1 | TRBV27 | many | TGTGCCAGCAGTTTAAGGAGCGAGAACACTGAAGCTTTCTTT | CASSLRSENTEAFF
. | TRBJ1-1 | TRBV6-1 | few | TGTGCCAGCAGCGACCCTGCCGGGGCCGGGTACACTGAAGCTTTCTTT | CASSDPAGAGYTEAFF
TRBD1 | TRBJ1-2 | TRBV12-3/TRBV12-4 | many | TGTGCCAGCAGTTTCAACAGGGGGTCATACTGTGGCTACACCTTC | CASSFNRGSYCGYTF
TRBD2 | TRBJ2-7 | TRBV28 | many | TGTGCCAGCAGTTTCGGACTAGCGGAGTACTTC | CASSFGLAEYF
. | TRBJ1-1 | TRBV27 | . | TGTGCCAGCGGAAAACAGGGAATGAACACTGAAGCTTTCTTT | CASGKQGMNTEAFF
TRBD2 | TRBJ2-5 | TRBV5-4 | . | TGTGCCAGCAGCTCAACGACTAGCGGGAGGGGAGAGACCCAGTACTTC | CASSSTTSGRGETQYF